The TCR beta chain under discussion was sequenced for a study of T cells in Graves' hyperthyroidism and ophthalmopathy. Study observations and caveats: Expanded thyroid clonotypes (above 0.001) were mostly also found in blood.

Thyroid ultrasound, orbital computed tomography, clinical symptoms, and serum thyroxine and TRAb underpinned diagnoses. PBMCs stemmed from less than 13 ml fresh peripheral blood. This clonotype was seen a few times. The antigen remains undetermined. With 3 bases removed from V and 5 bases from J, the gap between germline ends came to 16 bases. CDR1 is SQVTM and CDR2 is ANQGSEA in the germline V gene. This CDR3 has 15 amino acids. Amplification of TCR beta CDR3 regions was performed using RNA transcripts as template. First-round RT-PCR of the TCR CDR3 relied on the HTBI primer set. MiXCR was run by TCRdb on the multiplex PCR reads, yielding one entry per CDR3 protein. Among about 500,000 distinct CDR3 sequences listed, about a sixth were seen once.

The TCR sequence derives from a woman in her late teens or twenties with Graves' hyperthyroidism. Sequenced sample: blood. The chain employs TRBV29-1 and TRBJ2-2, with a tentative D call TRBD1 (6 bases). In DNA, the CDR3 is TGCAGCGTTGATTTCTCAGGGGAGTGTACCGGGGAGCTGTTTTTT. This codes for CSVDFSGECTGELFF.